Here is one T cell receptor (beta chain) with its context. Germline and junction disagree at one end, which may indicate a read error. The sample belongs to a study of shared clonotypes between healthy human individuals. Assay used: immunoSEQ multiplex PCR; TCRdb lists only in-frame clones, some missing. The sample contains about 960,000 clones, more than 75% of which appear only once. The CDR3 contains 14 residues. The germline CDR1 and CDR2 sequences are SEHNR and FQNEAQ (reference sequence). This clonotype was obtained from a man between 18 and 35 years old in good health. The specimen was memory CD4+ T cells sorted from blood. The subset here: CD45RA-negative fraction. The chain links TRBV7-9 to TRBJ2-7; D is undetermined. DNA of the CDR3: TGTGCCAGCAGCCCCAACTTAGACTCCCACGAGCAGTACTTC. It codes for CASSPNLDSHEQYF.